The 26 T cell receptor beta chains listed next were all sequenced from one sample in a study of blood T cell repertoires in COVID-19. Profiling relied on immunoSEQ multiplex PCR, and the TCRdb table lists in-frame clones only, not all of them. Of 84,000 or so clones in the sample, approximately 80% were seen once. The material sequenced was peripheral blood. These TCRs come from a human donor in a cohort sampled during active COVID-19.

The chain recombines TRBV10-1 with TRBJ2-4; 12 bases are shared with TRBD2. CDR3 length: 17 amino acids. The germline V gene encodes CDR1 WNHNN and CDR2 SYGVQD (reference sequence). V lost 6 bases to trimming and J lost 0 bases; unmatched junction nucleotides: 6. The chain's CDR3 is CASRTSGGRLAKNIQYF. CDR3 DNA sequence: TGCGCCAGCAGGACTAGCGGGGGTCGTCTAGCCAAAAACATTCAGTACTTC.

This clone was seen a single time. The CDR3 DNA reads TGTGCCACCAGCAGACCTCATCAGCCCCAGCATTTT. Its translation: CATSRPHQPQHF. J is TRBJ1-5 and V is TRBV15, with D hard to call. This CDR3 has 12 residues. V was trimmed by 2 bases and J by 5 bases, leaving 4 bases between them. Per the germline V gene, CDR1 is LNHNV and CDR2 is YYDKDF (reference sequence).

This clone was seen a single time. The rearrangement uses TRBV5-4 and TRBJ1-2; D uncertain. In germline, CDR1 is SGHNT, CDR2 YYREEE (reference sequence). Trimming stripped 5 bases from V and 4 bases from J, with 12 bases between. The length of the CDR3 is 13 residues. DNA of the CDR3: TGTGCCAGCAGATCGAGGTTGACCTATGGCTACACCTTC. Its translation is CASRSRLTYGYTF. Full variable domain (outside the CDR3, taken from reference TRBV5-4 and TRBJ1-2): ETGVTQSPTHLIKTRGQQVTLRCSSQSGHNTVSWYQQALGQGPQFIFQYYREEENGRGNFPPRFSGLQFPNYSSELNVNALELDDSALYLCASRSRLTYGYTFGSGTRLTVV.

The chain combines TRBV11-2 with TRBJ2-7; TRBD1 agrees at 8 bases. V was pared by 5 bases and J by 4 bases, with 7 bases of the junction left unmatched. Germline V lookup: CDR1 SGHAT, CDR2 FQNNGV. CDR3 length: 14 amino acids. The CDR3 region is CASSQGQGGYEQYF. DNA for the CDR3: TGTGCCAGCAGCCAAGGACAGGGAGGTTACGAGCAGTACTTC. Looking up the rest from reference TRBV11-2 and TRBJ2-7 gives the full variable domain: EAGVAQSPRYKIIEKRQSVAFWCNPISGHATLYWYQQILGQGPKLLIQFQNNGVVDDSQLPKDRFSAERLKGVDSTLKIQPAKLEDSAVYLCASSQGQGGYEQYFGPGTRLTVT.

This clone was observed once. V and J are TRBV7-2 and TRBJ1-1, with D possibly being TRBD1 (5 bases). The CDR3 sequence is 14 residues long. Trimming took 7 bases from V and 5 from J, leaving 17 bases between them. Germline V gives CDR1 SGHTA, CDR2 FQGNSA. In DNA, the CDR3 is TGTGCCAGCATCCAGACGGGGGTGGGGACTGAAGCTTTCTTT. Translated: CASIQTGVGTEAFF.

The rearrangement joins TRBV2 to TRBJ2-5, with 9 bases aligning to TRBD1. The trim removed 6 bases at V and 5 bases at J, leaving 1 base unmatched. The CDR3 runs to 12 residues. Germline V lookup: CDR1 SNHLY, CDR2 FYNNEI. The CDR3 nucleotides are TGTGCCAGCAGCGACAGGGGGGAGACCCAGTACTTC. It codes for CASSDRGETQYF. Complete variable domain (other parts from reference TRBV2 and TRBJ2-5): EPEVTQTPSHQVTQMGQEVILRCVPISNHLYFYWYRQILGQKVEFLVSFYNNEISEKSEIFDDQFSVERPDGSNFTLKIRSTKLEDSAMYFCASSDRGETQYFGPGTRLLVL.

The CDR3 nucleotides are TGTGCCAGCAGTTTAGGACACCTTAGCACAGATACGCAGTATTTT. This gives the protein CASSLGHLSTDTQYF. The chain has TRBV27 and TRBJ2-3; tentatively, D is TRBD1 (5 bases). The ends were cut back, 2 bases at V and 0 bases at J, with 9 bases in the middle. CDR1 is MNHEY, CDR2 SMNVEV, per germline (reference sequence). CDR3 length equals 15 residues.

This chain joins TRBV28 and TRBJ2-7; a possible D gene is TRBD2 (5 bases). Per the germline V gene, CDR1 is MDHEN and CDR2 is SYDVKM. V was shortened by 5 bases and J by 1 base, with 21 bases between the two germline ends. The CDR3 runs 17 residues. CDR3 region: CASSPVGVGMRSYEQYF. The CDR3 DNA reads TGTGCCAGCAGTCCCGTCGGGGTAGGGATGAGGTCCTACGAGCAGTACTTC. The variable domain in full, with the rest retrieved from reference TRBV28 and TRBJ2-7, is DVKVTQSSRYLVKRTGEKVFLECVQDMDHENMFWYRQDPGLGLRLIYFSYDVKMKEKGDIPEGYSVSREKKERFSLILESASTNQTSMYLCASSPVGVGMRSYEQYFGPGTRLTVT.

V and J are TRBV3-1 (or the pseudogene TRBV3-2) and TRBJ1-5; 9 positions agree with TRBD1. The V and J ends lost 5 bases and 4 bases, in that order; junction bases with no gene match: 0. The CDR3 totals 13 residues. Germline V gene data show CDR1 as LGHDT and CDR2 as YNNKEL (reference sequence). As DNA, the CDR3 is TGTGCCAGCAGCGGGACAGGGAATCAGCCCCAGCATTTT. The encoded protein is CASSGTGNQPQHF.

In this sample, this clone turned up once. This sequence joins TRBV3-1 (or the pseudogene TRBV3-2) and TRBJ1-1; TRBD1 matches 8 bases. The germline gives CDR1 LGHDT, CDR2 YNNKEL (reference sequence). The CDR3 length is 14 residues. With 2 bases clipped from V and 5 bases from J, the junction kept 4 bases outside the gene matches. DNA of the CDR3: TGTGCCAGCAGCCAACGAACAGGGGGGACTGAAGCTTTCTTT. It encodes CASSQRTGGTEAFF.

J is TRBJ1-4 and V is TRBV12-3 or TRBV12-4; 7 bases agree with TRBD1. CDR3 length equals 13 residues. With V trimmed by 6 bases and J by 8 bases, 6 bases remained unmatched. CDR3 in DNA: TGTGCCAGCAGGCCGGGACAGAGGGAAAAACTGTTTTTT. Translating gives CASRPGQREKLFF.

The chain joins TRBV28 to TRBJ1-4, with TRBD1 identical over 8 bases. The CDR3 length is 16 residues. V lost 6 bases and J lost 4; bases outside the gene matches: 10. Per germline, CDR1 MDHEN and CDR2 SYDVKM. CDR3 loop: CASRNSYRGINEKLFF. The DNA of the CDR3 is TGTGCCAGCAGGAATTCGTACAGGGGGATTAATGAAAAACTGTTTTTT. The complete variable domain, with remaining parts taken from reference TRBV28 and TRBJ1-4, reads DVKVTQSSRYLVKRTGEKVFLECVQDMDHENMFWYRQDPGLGLRLIYFSYDVKMKEKGDIPEGYSVSREKKERFSLILESASTNQTSMYLCASRNSYRGINEKLFFGSGTQLSVL.

The chain carries TRBV6-2 or TRBV6-3 and TRBJ2-5, with 8 bases fitting TRBD2. V dropped 4 bases and J dropped 0; count of bases not matched to a gene: 10. CDR3 length: 17 residues. From germline, CDR1 is MNHEY and CDR2 SVGEGT. In DNA form, the CDR3 reads TGTGCCAGCAGTTCCTTTGTAGCGGGGCGGTACCAAGAGACCCAGTACTTC. As protein: CASSSFVAGRYQETQYF.

The genes are TRBV5-1 and TRBJ1-3; D is unresolved. The V end was cut by 0 bases, the J end by 2 bases, with 12 bases between. Germline V gene lookup returns CDR1 SGHRS and CDR2 YFSETQ. The CDR3 spans 16 residues. The CDR3 spells CASSLGPGYPGNTIYF. CDR3 in DNA: TGCGCCAGCAGCTTGGGCCCCGGGTACCCTGGAAACACCATATATTTT.

V usage is TRBV11-1 and J usage is TRBJ2-5; D call uncertain. CDR3 length: 13 amino acids. Per germline, CDR1 SGHAT and CDR2 FQDESV (reference sequence). V was shortened by 4 bases and J by 1 base, with 7 bases between the two germline ends. The CDR3 nucleotides read TGTGCCAGCAGCTCCCCTCCCCAAGAGACCCAGTACTTC. It codes for CASSSPPQETQYF.

The gene calls are TRBV27 and TRBJ1-3; 7 nucleotides match TRBD1. This CDR3 has 14 amino acids. V shed 6 bases, J shed 2 bases, and the junction held 4 bases outside the gene matches. CDR1 is MNHEY and CDR2 is SMNVEV in the germline V gene (reference sequence). Here the CDR3 reads CASSPDRAGNTIYF. In DNA form, the CDR3 reads TGTGCCAGCAGCCCAGACAGGGCTGGAAACACCATATATTTT.

In nucleotides, the CDR3 is TGTGCCAGCAGTTCGGGACAAAACTACGAGCAGTACTTC. It encodes CASSSGQNYEQYF. The rearrangement uses TRBV28 and TRBJ2-7, with D possibly matching TRBD1 (6 bases). With 4 bases removed from V and 3 bases from J, the gap between germline ends came to 10 bases. CDR3 size: 13 residues. Germline V gene sequence: CDR1 MDHEN, CDR2 SYDVKM.

The V and J genes are TRBV18 and TRBJ2-5; no clear D. Germline V gene sequence: CDR1 KGHSH, CDR2 LQKENI. The CDR3 consists of 14 residues. Deletions cut 2 bases from V and 5 bases from J, with 12 bases between. CDR3 sequence: CASSPFSVGETQYF. CDR3 in DNA: TGTGCCAGCTCACCATTTAGTGTCGGGGAGACCCAGTACTTC.

This rearrangement joins TRBV7-8 to TRBJ2-1, with 11 nucleotides matching TRBD2. Germline CDR1 SGHVS, CDR2 FQNEAQ. The CDR3 runs 16 residues. After removal of 4 bases from V and 4 bases from J, the junction contained 6 bases not matched to a gene. Here the CDR3 reads CASSWGSGGAYNEQFF. CDR3 nucleotides: TGTGCCAGCAGCTGGGGTAGCGGGGGGGCATACAATGAGCAGTTCTTC.

In its sample, this clone is medium-sized. The chain uses TRBV28 and TRBJ2-7; 7 bases are a match to TRBD1. V lost 6 bases to trimming and J lost 0 bases; unmatched junction nucleotides: 8. The CDR3 is 15 amino acids. CDR1 MDHEN and CDR2 SYDVKM come from the germline V gene. The CDR3 coding sequence is TGTGCCAGCAGACTTGACAGGGCGAGCTCCTACGAGCAGTACTTC. Its translation is CASRLDRASSYEQYF.

The chain carries TRBV19 and TRBJ2-1; the D gene is possibly TRBD1 (6 bases). V was trimmed by 3 bases and J by 4 bases, leaving 10 bases between them. The CDR3 runs to 14 residues. Germline-derived CDR1 and CDR2 are LNHDA and SQIVND (reference sequence). Here the CDR3 reads CASSISRGYNEQFF. The CDR3 DNA reads as TGTGCCAGTAGTATTAGCAGGGGATACAATGAGCAGTTCTTC.

The chain uses TRBV6-5 and TRBJ1-2; D ambiguous. Germline values: CDR1 MNHEY, CDR2 SVGAGI. This CDR3 has 15 amino acids. Trimming took off 6 bases at V and 3 bases at J, with 17 bases between the two ends. Here the CDR3 DNA reads TGTGCCAGCAGCTACCACTCTACGAAGCACTATGGCTACACCTTC. It is translated as CASSYHSTKHYGYTF.

The rearrangement links TRBV6-5 to TRBJ1-2; D uncertain. V was pared by 6 bases and J by 3 bases, with 17 bases between. The germline V gene has CDR1 MNHEY and CDR2 SVGAGI. This CDR3 has 15 residues. The CDR3 DNA is TGTGCCAGCAGCCTCGGGTTGCCCGGGGACTATGGCTACACCTTC. Translated: CASSLGLPGDYGYTF.

This chain connects TRBV7-6 to TRBJ1-4; 8 bases are shared with TRBD1. J was trimmed by 6 bases and V by 7 bases; bases with no gene match: 4. The germline V gene encodes CDR1 SGHVS and CDR2 FNYEAQ. The CDR3 runs to 13 residues. The CDR3 loop is CASTDRVDEKLFF. CDR3 nucleotides: TGTGCCAGCACGGACAGGGTAGATGAAAAACTGTTTTTT.

This clone was seen a handful of times. This chain uses TRBV9 with TRBJ1-1; 7 bases map to TRBD1. V lost 4 bases to trimming and J lost 7 bases; unmatched junction nucleotides: 7. The germline gives CDR1 SGDLS, CDR2 YYNGEE. The CDR3 consists of 13 residues. The CDR3 region is CASSPRTGNEAFF. In DNA form, the CDR3 reads TGTGCCAGCAGCCCTCGGACAGGAAATGAAGCTTTCTTT.

The chain combines TRBV7-6 with TRBJ1-5; D is uncertain. The CDR3 is made up of 16 amino acids. Trimming took 5 bases from V and 6 from J, leaving 20 bases between them. Per the germline V gene, CDR1 is SGHVS and CDR2 is FNYEAQ. The CDR3: CASSPENRKVAQPQHF. As DNA, the CDR3 is TGTGCCAGCAGCCCCGAGAACCGCAAAGTAGCTCAGCCCCAGCATTTT.